This is a list of T cell receptor beta chains from one sample in a study of CD8+ T cells in alopecia areata. Some clones are missing from TCRdb's copy, which holds only in-frame ones; the method was immunoSEQ multiplex PCR. Counted here are 69,000 or so clones, under 75% occurring once; the ten biggest clones make up approximately 15%. This specimen consisted of CD8+ T cells sorted from blood, obtained at week 0. Receptors were obtained from a human donor with alopecia areata. CDR3s include the opening cysteine and the closing phenylalanine or tryptophan. Each record gives: V gene, D gene, clone size, J gene, CDR3 length, CDR3 protein, CDR3 DNA. D genes are given only for firm matches. The size of a clone is reported for some rows only, either as once, few or many, or as a class for expanded clones.

TRBV29-1	TRBD2	NA	TRBJ2-3	16	CSVEGTSGASTDTQYF	TGCAGCGTTGAGGGGACTAGCGGGGCTTCCACAGATACGCAGTATTTT
TRBV10-3	NA	NA	TRBJ2-5	14	CAISEGQDQETQYF	TGTGCCATCAGTGAGGGGCAGGACCAAGAGACCCAGTACTTC
TRBV4-1	NA	NA	TRBJ2-1	12	CASSQVPNEQFF	TGCGCCAGCAGCCAAGTCCCAAATGAGCAGTTCTTC
TRBV14	NA	NA	TRBJ2-7	15	CASSQPRDSPYEQYF	TGTGCCAGCAGCCAACCCCGGGACTCACCCTACGAGCAGTACTTC
TRBV7-8	NA	few	TRBJ1-5	13	CASSLQGSQPQHF	TGTGCCAGCAGCTTACAGGGATCTCAGCCCCAGCATTTT
TRBV7-2	TRBD2	NA	TRBJ2-3	18	CASSPAPLLAGLTDTQYF	TGTGCCAGCAGCCCGGCCCCCCTACTAGCGGGGCTCACAGATACGCAGTATTTT
TRBV30	NA	once	TRBJ1-2	13	CAWSSLGTYGYTF	TGTGCCTGGAGCTCCCTGGGAACCTATGGCTACACCTTC
TRBV4-1	TRBD2	once	TRBJ2-5	17	CASSQAWIAGSQETQYF	TGCGCCAGCAGCCAAGCGTGGATAGCGGGATCCCAAGAGACCCAGTACTTC
TRBV4-1	NA	few	TRBJ2-3	12	CASSPGMNTQYF	TGCGCCAGCAGCCCAGGCATGAATACGCAGTATTTT
TRBV29-1	TRBD2	few	TRBJ2-1	13	CSVESSGNNEQFF	TGCAGCGTTGAGTCTAGCGGAAACAATGAGCAGTTCTTC
TRBV29-1	TRBD1	once	TRBJ1-1	15	CSVDRARGLDTEAFF	TGCAGCGTTGACCGAGCAAGGGGGCTTGACACTGAAGCTTTCTTT
TRBV9	NA	NA	TRBJ2-1	13	CASSVARVDEQFF	TGTGCCAGCAGCGTAGCCAGGGTAGATGAGCAGTTCTTC
TRBV18	NA	few	TRBJ1-4	15	CASSHADSYNEKLFF	TGTGCCAGCTCACACGCAGACAGCTATAATGAAAAACTGTTTTTT
TRBV5-6	NA	NA	TRBJ2-5	14	CATKGSSPQETQYF	TGTGCCACTAAGGGCTCTAGCCCCCAAGAGACCCAGTACTTC
TRBV6-5	NA	once	TRBJ1-2	14	CASSYMAEAPGYTF	TGTGCCAGCAGTTACATGGCGGAAGCCCCTGGCTACACCTTC
TRBV19	NA	NA	TRBJ1-2	12	CATEQANYGYTF	TGTGCCACCGAGCAAGCTAACTATGGCTACACCTTC
TRBV7-9	NA	few	TRBJ2-5	11	CASSPEWTQYF	TGTGCCAGCAGCCCAGAGTGGACCCAGTACTTC
TRBV7-9	NA	few	TRBJ2-2	15	CASSQTSPNTGELFF	TGTGCCAGCAGCCAGACAAGCCCGAACACCGGGGAGCTGTTTTTT
TRBV28	NA	few	TRBJ2-1	11	CASSLGNEQFF	TGTGCCAGCAGTTTAGGCAATGAGCAGTTCTTC
TRBV29-1	TRBD1	NA	TRBJ2-3	15	CSVERQGRLTDTQYF	TGCAGCGTAGAACGACAGGGGCGTCTCACAGATACGCAGTATTTT
TRBV7-9	NA	NA	TRBJ2-7	14	CASSLGGWEAEQYF	TGTGCCAGCAGCTTAGGAGGGTGGGAGGCCGAGCAGTACTTC
TRBV27	TRBD1	NA	TRBJ1-5	14	CASRGQGGWQPQHF	TGTGCCAGCAGAGGACAGGGAGGTTGGCAGCCCCAGCATTTT
TRBV29-1	TRBD2	NA	TRBJ2-5	11	CSGGGIETQYF	TGCAGCGGGGGGGGAATAGAGACCCAGTACTTC